The clone carrying this TCR beta chain came up a few times. The antigen remains undetermined. During construction of the library, unique molecular identifiers were attached to individual cDNA molecules for quantitative, reproducible TCR counting. One entry per CDR3 protein results from TCRdb running MiXCR on the RACE reads. The data hold 50,000 or so distinct CDR3 sequences, with roughly 9.5% observed a single time. The sample is drawn from a study of human T cells and chemical hapten exposure. Across the study: Subjects had 2% DPC placed on 2 cm by 2 cm of upper inner arm skin for sensitization. Whole-study results and caveats: Alopecia affected the donors, so their immune response may differ from healthy people's.

CDR1 is SGHNT and CDR2 is YYREEE in the germline V gene (reference sequence). This CDR3 has 15 residues. J was trimmed by 4 bases and V by 3 bases; bases with no gene match: 6. Time point given: patch test 3, about 24 weeks after DPC sensitization. Sample treatment: therapeutic diphenylcyclopropenone sensitization with weekly scalp DPC. The template was total RNA from unfractionated whole blood. The source of this sequence is a woman in her forties with alopecia areata. Some clones in this sample may be carry-over from other donors' samples. The chain has TRBV5-4 and TRBJ2-5; 10 bases align to TRBD2. The sample here was whole blood, taken in connection with sensitization to the hapten diphenylcyclopropenone (DPC). The CDR3 region has the DNA TGTGCCAGCAGCTGGAGCGGGGGGGCCCGAGAGACCCAGTACTTC. It codes for CASSWSGGARETQYF.